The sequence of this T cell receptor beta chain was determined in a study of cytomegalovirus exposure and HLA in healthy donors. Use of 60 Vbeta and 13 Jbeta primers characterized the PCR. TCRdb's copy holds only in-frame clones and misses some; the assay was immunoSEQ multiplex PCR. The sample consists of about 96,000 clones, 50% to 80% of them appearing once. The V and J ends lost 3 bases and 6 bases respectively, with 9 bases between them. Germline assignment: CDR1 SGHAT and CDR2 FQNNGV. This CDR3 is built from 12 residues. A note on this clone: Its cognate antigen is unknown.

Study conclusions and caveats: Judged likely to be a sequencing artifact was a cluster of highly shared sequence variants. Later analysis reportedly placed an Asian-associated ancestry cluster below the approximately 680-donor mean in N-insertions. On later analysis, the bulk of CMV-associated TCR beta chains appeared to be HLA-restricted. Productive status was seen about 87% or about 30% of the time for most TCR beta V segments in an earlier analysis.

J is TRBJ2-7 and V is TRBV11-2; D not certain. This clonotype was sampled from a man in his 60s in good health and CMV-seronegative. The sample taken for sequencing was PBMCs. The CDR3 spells CASSFTSGEQYF. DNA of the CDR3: TGTGCCAGCAGCTTCACCTCGGGCGAGCAGTACTTC.